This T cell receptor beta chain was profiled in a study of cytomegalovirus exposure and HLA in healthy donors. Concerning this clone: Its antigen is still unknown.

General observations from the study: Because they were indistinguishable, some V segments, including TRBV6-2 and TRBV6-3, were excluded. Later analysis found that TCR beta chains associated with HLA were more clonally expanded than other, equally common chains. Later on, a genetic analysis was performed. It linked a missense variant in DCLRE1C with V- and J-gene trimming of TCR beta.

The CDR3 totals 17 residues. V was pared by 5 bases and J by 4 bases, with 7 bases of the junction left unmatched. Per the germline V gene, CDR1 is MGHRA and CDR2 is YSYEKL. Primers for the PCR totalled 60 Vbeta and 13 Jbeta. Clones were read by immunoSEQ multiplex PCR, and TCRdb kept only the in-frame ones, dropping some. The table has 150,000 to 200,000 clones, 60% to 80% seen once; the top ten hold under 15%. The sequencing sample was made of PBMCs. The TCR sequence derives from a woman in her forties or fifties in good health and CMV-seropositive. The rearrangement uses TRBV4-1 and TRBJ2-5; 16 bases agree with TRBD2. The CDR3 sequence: CASSYRGLAGGPETQYF. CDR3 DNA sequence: TGCGCCAGCAGCTACCGGGGACTAGCGGGGGGGCCAGAGACCCAGTACTTC.